This T cell receptor (beta chain) is drawn from a study of cytomegalovirus exposure and HLA in healthy donors. Study in general: Prior work identified some 120 million unique TCR beta sequences in some 200 million T cells.

Study results and caveats: A reported reduction in N-insertions relative to the roughly 700-donor mean was seen in an Asian-associated ancestry cluster in a later analysis. According to a later analysis, most TCR beta chains associated with CMV appeared HLA-restricted. Trimming of TCR beta V- and J-genes showed a link, identified in a later analysis, to a missense DCLRE1C variant.

A multiplex PCR was run with 60 Vbeta primers and 13 Jbeta primers. The assay was immunoSEQ multiplex PCR, and TCRdb's table has in-frame clones only and misses some. This repertoire shows about 120,000 clones, approximately 8% found once; its top ten account for 5% to 6.5%. About this clone: Its antigen is still unknown.

V lost 3 bases and J 0 bases, leaving 6 bases between the germline ends. The CDR3 loop spans 13 amino acids. Germline V lookup: CDR1 SGHAT, CDR2 FQNNGV. This TCR was recovered from a woman aged 40 to 50 in good health and CMV-seropositive. The sequenced sample was PBMCs. The rearrangement links TRBV11-2 to TRBJ2-7; maybe TRBD2 (5 bases). CDR3 loop: CASSFRGSYEQYF. The CDR3 region has the DNA TGTGCCAGCAGCTTCCGGGGCTCCTACGAGCAGTACTTC.